This T cell receptor beta chain appears in the sequencing data of a study of T cells expressing NK-cell markers. CDR3 length equals 16 residues. CDR1 is SQVTM, CDR2 ANQGSEA, per germline. TCRdb re-called the 5' RACE reads, yielding one record per CDR3 amino acid sequence without DNA. The sample yields about 260,000 distinct CDR3 sequences, of which the top ten take up 0.39%. The clonotype was recovered from a man aged 18 to 29 in good health. This sequence joins TRBV29-1 and TRBJ2-1; TCRdb names TRBD1, which stays unverified in the absence of DNA. The sample taken for sequencing was blood T cells: a sorted CD56 or NKG2C T cell subset, CD4+ or CD8+ T cells, or bulk PBMC T cells (not recorded which). CDR3 in amino acids: CSGLTPGQLHNNEQFF.